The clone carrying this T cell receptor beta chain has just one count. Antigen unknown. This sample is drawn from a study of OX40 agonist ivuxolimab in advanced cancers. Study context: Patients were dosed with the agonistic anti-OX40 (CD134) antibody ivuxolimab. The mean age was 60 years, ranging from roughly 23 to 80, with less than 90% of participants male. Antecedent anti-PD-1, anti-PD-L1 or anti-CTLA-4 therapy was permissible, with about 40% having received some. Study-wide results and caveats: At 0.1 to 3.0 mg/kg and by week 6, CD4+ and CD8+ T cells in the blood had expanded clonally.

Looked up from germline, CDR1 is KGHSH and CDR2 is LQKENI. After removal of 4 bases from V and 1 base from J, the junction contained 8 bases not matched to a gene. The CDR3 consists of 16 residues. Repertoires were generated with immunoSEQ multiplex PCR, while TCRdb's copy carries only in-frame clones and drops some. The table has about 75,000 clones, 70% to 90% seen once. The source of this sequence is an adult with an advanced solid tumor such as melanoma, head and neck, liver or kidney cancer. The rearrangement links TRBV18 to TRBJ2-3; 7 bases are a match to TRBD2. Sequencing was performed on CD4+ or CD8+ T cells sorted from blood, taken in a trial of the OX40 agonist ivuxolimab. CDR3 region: CASSRERDPGTDTQYF. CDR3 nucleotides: TGTGCCAGCTCACGGGAGCGGGATCCGGGCACAGATACGCAGTATTTT.